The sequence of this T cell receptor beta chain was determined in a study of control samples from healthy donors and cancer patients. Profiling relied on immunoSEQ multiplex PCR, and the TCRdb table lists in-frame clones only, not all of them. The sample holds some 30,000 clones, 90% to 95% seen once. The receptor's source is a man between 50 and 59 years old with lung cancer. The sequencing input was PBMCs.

The CDR3 sequence is CASSFQLDTEAFF. In nucleotides, the CDR3 is TGTGCCAGCAGTTTTCAGCTGGACACTGAAGCTTTCTTT. The chain has TRBV28 and TRBJ1-1, with D unresolved. Germline V gene lookup returns CDR1 MDHEN and CDR2 SYDVKM. Trimming shortened V by 3 bases and J by 3 bases, and 8 bases separated the two germline ends. CDR3 size: 13 residues. The whole variable domain, remainder taken from reference TRBV28 and TRBJ1-1, is DVKVTQSSRYLVKRTGEKVFLECVQDMDHENMFWYRQDPGLGLRLIYFSYDVKMKEKGDIPEGYSVSREKKERFSLILESASTNQTSMYLCASSFQLDTEAFFGQGTRLTVV.